The entry below gives a single T cell receptor beta chain sequence along with its context. This CDR3 comprises 17 residues. V lost 5 bases to trimming and J lost 3 bases; unmatched junction nucleotides: 8. Germline CDR1 SGHRS, CDR2 YFSETQ. The sample comes from a study of blood T cell repertoires in COVID-19. Assay used: immunoSEQ multiplex PCR; TCRdb lists only in-frame clones, some missing. In the table there are 75,000 to 90,000 clones, about nine tenths of which are singletons. The sample comprised peripheral blood. This rearrangement joins TRBV5-1 to TRBJ2-6; 10 nucleotides match TRBD1. The source is a woman aged 45-65 years in a cohort sampled during active COVID-19. CDR3 DNA: TGCGCCAGCAGTGGGACAGGGGAGTTTTATGGGGCCAACGTCCTGACTTTC. Amino acids: CASSGTGEFYGANVLTF.